This T cell receptor (beta chain) was profiled in a study of blood T cell repertoires in COVID-19. As for the study in general: Collection of acute and convalescent COVID-19 samples took place in the United States, Italy and Spain.

In the authors' methods: The assay estimated nucleated cells by amplifying reference gene primers. The assay was immunoSEQ multiplex PCR, and TCRdb's table has in-frame clones only and misses some. V, J and clone size reflect that table, while D and trimming were determined from the DNA. The sample has 300,000 or so clones, about four fifths seen once. CDR3 length: 15 amino acids. Germline CDR1 SGDLS, CDR2 YYNGEE. Trimming cost V 3 bases and J 3 bases; bases outside gene matches: 5. The sequencing input was peripheral blood. This TCR was recovered from a woman in her fifties or sixties with acute or convalescent COVID-19. The rearrangement joins TRBV9 to TRBJ1-2, with 10 nucleotides matching TRBD1. CDR3 bases: TGTGCCAGCAGCGCGACAGGGGGCGGTTACTATGGCTACACCTTC. Protein sequence: CASSATGGGYYGYTF.